A single sample is the source of the 27 T cell receptor beta chains below, sequenced in a study of shared clonotypes between healthy human individuals. Naive CD8 cells lacked CD45RO and underwent positive selection for CCR7, leaving out terminally differentiated effector memory CD45RA+ cells. The method was immunoSEQ multiplex PCR; TCRdb's version includes in-frame clones alone and lacks a portion of them. The table has about 2.2 million clones, over 85% seen once; the top ten hold about 1.7%. Sequenced material: naive CD8+ T cells from PBMCs. Source of these receptors: a man younger than 30 in good health. Some clones in this sample may be carry-over from other donors' samples.

The rearrangement links TRBV7-3 to TRBJ2-1; 8 bases line up with TRBD2. The germline V gene encodes CDR1 SGHTA and CDR2 FQGTGA. V shed 4 bases and J 6 bases; nucleotides not matched to a gene: 14. The CDR3 covers 17 residues. The CDR3 DNA reads TGTGCCAGCAGCTCCCACCCGGGGAGCGGGAGCGCCAATGAGCAGTTCTTC. As protein: CASSSHPGSGSANEQFF.

The chain employs TRBV27 and TRBJ1-3; the D gene is possibly TRBD1 (5 bases). This CDR3 is 15 amino acids long. Germline V gives CDR1 MNHEY, CDR2 SMNVEV (reference sequence). V dropped 5 bases and J dropped 0 bases, with 11 bases sitting between them. The CDR3 DNA follows: TGTGCCAGCAGTCCACGACAGCACTCTGGAAACACCATATATTTT. Translation: CASSPRQHSGNTIYF.

The chain uses TRBV30 and TRBJ2-7; tentative D call: TRBD1 (5 bases). The CDR3 totals 14 residues. The V gene lost 0 bases and the J gene lost 1 base, with 10 bases spanning the gap. From germline, CDR1 is GTSNPN and CDR2 SVGIG (reference sequence). The CDR3 loop reads CAWSVRTPSYEQYF. The CDR3 DNA reads TGTGCCTGGAGTGTACGGACACCTTCCTACGAGCAGTACTTC.

Of note for this clone: Different DNA sequences within this sample yield the same CDR3. The rearrangement uses TRBV9 and TRBJ2-2; 8 bases fit TRBD1. Losses at the gene ends were 1 base for V and 4 bases for J; bases not matched to a gene: 3. There are 15 residues in the CDR3. Germline V gene sequence: CDR1 SGDLS, CDR2 YYNGEE. Here the CDR3 reads CASSVRTGPTGELFF. The CDR3 nucleotides read TGTGCCAGCAGCGTACGGACAGGGCCCACCGGGGAGCTGTTTTTT.

The V call is TRBV6-4, the J call TRBJ1-2; tentatively, D is TRBD1 (5 bases). The germline V and J ends were trimmed by 8 bases and 8 bases, with 15 bases remaining between them. The CDR3 runs 12 residues. Germline loops: CDR1 MRHNA, CDR2 SNTAGT. In DNA, the CDR3 is TGTGCCAGCCCGGGAGGGGTATCGGGCTACACCTTC. Amino acid sequence: CASPGGVSGYTF.

The J gene is TRBJ1-3, the V gene TRBV19; D ambiguous. Between the trimmed V and J ends, which lost 6 bases and 9 bases, there was a span of 12 bases. CDR3 size: 12 residues. Germline V gives CDR1 LNHDA, CDR2 SQIVND (reference sequence). This CDR3 is CASSRDPSTIYF. The CDR3 DNA sequence: TGTGCCAGTAGCCGCGACCCGAGCACCATATATTTT.

V is TRBV28 and J is TRBJ2-1, with D perhaps TRBD2 (6 bases). Per the germline V gene, CDR1 is MDHEN and CDR2 is SYDVKM. CDR3 size: 13 residues. Trimming shortened V by 5 bases and J by 7 bases, and 12 bases separated the two germline ends. The CDR3 DNA is TGTGCCAGCAGTCTCAATAGCGGAAATGAGCAGTTCTTC. It codes for CASSLNSGNEQFF.

The V and J genes are TRBV11-1 and TRBJ1-2; maybe TRBD1 (6 bases). Trimming shortened V by 3 bases and J by 3 bases, and 17 bases separated the two germline ends. The germline V gene encodes CDR1 SGHAT and CDR2 FQDESV (reference sequence). The CDR3 is 16 residues long. The CDR3 nucleotides read TGTGCCAGCAGCTTGGGGGGCAGGTCCGAAGACTATGGCTACACCTTC. Translation: CASSLGGRSEDYGYTF.

This clone was counted a single time. Additional DNA sequences in this sample encode the identical CDR3. CDR3 protein: CASSFGTGYGYTF. CDR3 nucleotides: TGTGCCAGCAGCTTCGGGACAGGGTATGGCTACACCTTC. The chain couples TRBV7-2 to TRBJ1-2, with 9 bases matching TRBD1. CDR1 and CDR2 from the germline V gene are SGHTA and FQGNSA. V lost 3 bases and J lost 5; bases outside the gene matches: 1. CDR3 length: 13 amino acids. Full variable domain (missing parts from reference TRBV7-2 and TRBJ1-2): GAGVSQSPSNKVTEKGKDVELRCDPISGHTALYWYRQSLGQGLEFLIYFQGNSAPDKSGLPSDRFSAERTGGSVSTLTIQRTQQEDSAVYLCASSFGTGYGYTFGSGTRLTVV.

The chain recombines TRBV27 with TRBJ1-2, with D possibly matching TRBD1 (5 bases). This CDR3 spans 14 amino acids. Germline V gives CDR1 MNHEY, CDR2 SMNVEV (reference sequence). Trimming shortened V by 3 bases and J by 8 bases, and 16 bases separated the two germline ends. The CDR3 DNA sequence: TGTGCCAGCAGTTTTCTGGCAGGGTTCGAGGGCTACACCTTC. This gives the protein CASSFLAGFEGYTF.

The V and J genes are TRBV9 and TRBJ1-6, with D maybe TRBD1 (5 bases). CDR3 size: 14 residues. From germline, CDR1 is SGDLS and CDR2 YYNGEE. V was pared by 2 bases and J by 6 bases, with 9 bases between. The CDR3 coding sequence is TGTGCCAGCAGCGTCAGCGGGGGTAATTCACCCCTCCACTTT. Translation gives CASSVSGGNSPLHF. Full variable domain (remainder filled in from reference TRBV9 and TRBJ1-6): DSGVTQTPKHLITATGQRVTLRCSPRSGDLSVYWYQQSLDQGLQFLIQYYNGEERAKGNILERFSAQQFPDLHSELNLSSLELGDSALYFCASSVSGGNSPLHFGNGTRLTVT.

The rearrangement joins TRBV11-2 to TRBJ2-7; D remains unclear. V lost 6 bases, J lost 0 bases, and 9 bases lay in between. This CDR3 region has 13 residues. Germline CDR1 SGHAT, CDR2 FQNNGV. As DNA, the CDR3 is TGTGCCAGCAGACTACATGGCTCCTACGAGCAGTACTTC. As protein: CASRLHGSYEQYF.

The chain employs TRBV11-2 and TRBJ1-1; D is undetermined. The CDR3 contains 14 residues. V was trimmed by 5 bases and J by 6 bases, leaving 16 bases between them. Germline assignment: CDR1 SGHAT and CDR2 FQNNGV. CDR3 DNA: TGTGCCAGCAGCCTCACGGTGACGGTGGCTGAAGCTTTCTTT. Protein product: CASSLTVTVAEAFF.

The genes are TRBV5-6 and TRBJ2-7, with 9 bases aligning to TRBD2. Germline V gene lookup returns CDR1 SGHDT and CDR2 YYEEEE. With V trimmed by 6 bases and J by 1 base, 2 bases remained unmatched. The CDR3 consists of 13 residues. CDR3: CASTLAGSYEQYF. DNA for the CDR3: TGTGCCAGCACCCTAGCGGGATCCTACGAGCAGTACTTC.

V is TRBV15 and J is TRBJ1-2; D is possibly TRBD1 (5 bases). Germline values: CDR1 LNHNV, CDR2 YYDKDF (reference sequence). Trimming stripped 4 bases from V and 4 bases from J, with 10 bases between. This CDR3 is built from 13 residues. CDR3 sequence reads: CATSIRDGYGYTF. CDR3 sequence (DNA): TGTGCCACCAGCATTCGGGACGGCTATGGCTACACCTTC.

The J gene is TRBJ1-1, the V gene TRBV19, with no clear D. The length of the CDR3 is 12 residues. The V end was cut by 9 bases, the J end by 3 bases, with 11 bases between. CDR1 LNHDA and CDR2 SQIVND come from the germline V gene (reference sequence). The CDR3 sequence: CASLDRDTEAFF. The CDR3 nucleotides are TGTGCCAGCCTTGACCGGGACACTGAAGCTTTCTTT.

This chain connects TRBV4-3 to TRBJ1-5; tentatively, D is TRBD1 (6 bases). The CDR3 is 15 residues long. Germline V gene lookup returns CDR1 LGHNA and CDR2 YSLEER. V was clipped by 2 bases and J by 6 bases, with 14 bases between them. The chain's CDR3 is CASSQRAGVFQPQHF. The CDR3, as DNA: TGCGCCAGCAGCCAACGGGCAGGGGTCTTTCAGCCCCAGCATTTT.

The chain couples TRBV19 to TRBJ2-5; 7 nucleotides line up with TRBD2. The CDR3 is 17 residues long. Per the germline V gene, CDR1 is LNHDA and CDR2 is SQIVND (reference sequence). V trimming: 2 bases; J trimming: 2 bases; junction bases outside the gene matches: 11. This CDR3 is CASSIMGGPSYQETQYF. The CDR3 coding sequence is TGTGCCAGTAGTATAATGGGAGGGCCTTCGTATCAAGAGACCCAGTACTTC.

V and J are TRBV15 and TRBJ1-5; 8 bases line up with TRBD1. Germline CDR1 is LNHNV and CDR2 is YYDKDF (reference sequence). The junction had 15 bases not matched to a gene; V was cut back by 3 bases and J by 5 bases. The CDR3 extends over 18 amino acids. The CDR3 spells CATSSSLDGTGGYQPQHF. CDR3 DNA sequence: TGTGCCACCAGCAGCAGCTTAGACGGTACAGGGGGGTATCAGCCCCAGCATTTT.

The genes are TRBV6-1 and TRBJ2-7; 7 bases fit TRBD2. Germline trimming cut 5 bases from V and 3 bases from J; bases unmatched to any gene: 7. CDR1 and CDR2 (germline): MNHNS, SASEGT. The CDR3 has 14 amino acids. The CDR3 loop reads CASSRPGGSYEQYF. CDR3 sequence (DNA): TGTGCCAGCAGTCGCCCGGGCGGGAGCTACGAGCAGTACTTC.

The chain recombines TRBV4-1 with TRBJ1-2, with D possibly being TRBD1 (5 bases). V gave up 7 bases and J gave up 4 bases, with 16 bases separating them. The germline V gene has CDR1 MGHRA and CDR2 YSYEKL. This CDR3 contains 14 residues. Here the CDR3 DNA reads TGCGCCAGCACCCCGCGGGGCCGGGGCTATGGCTACACCTTC. As protein: CASTPRGRGYGYTF.

The chain has TRBV7-9 and TRBJ2-3, with D hard to call. V lost 5 bases to trimming and J lost 3 bases, with 9 bases between them. The CDR3 totals 13 residues. Germline CDR1 and CDR2: SEHNR and FQNEAQ (reference sequence). In DNA form, the CDR3 reads TGTGCCAGCAGCGAAAAAAGTACAGATACGCAGTATTTT. It codes for CASSEKSTDTQYF.

This clone was seen more than once but under ten times. The chain has TRBV9 and TRBJ1-1; the D gene is possibly TRBD1 (6 bases). The CDR3 is 12 residues long. Germline-derived CDR1 and CDR2 are SGDLS and YYNGEE. V was clipped by 3 bases and J by 11 bases, with 14 bases between them. CDR3 DNA sequence: TGTGCCAGCAGCGACTTACAGGGTCGGGCTTTCTTT. As protein: CASSDLQGRAFF.

The CDR3 reads CASSYLVTQYF. As DNA, the CDR3 is TGTGCCAGCAGTTATTTGGTGACCCAGTACTTC. J is TRBJ2-5 and V is TRBV6-5; no clear D gene. V lost 3 bases to trimming and J lost 7 bases, with 6 bases between them. CDR1 and CDR2 from the germline V gene are MNHEY and SVGAGI. CDR3 length: 11 amino acids.

This clone was observed once. The chain joins TRBV5-5 to TRBJ2-2; 8 bases match TRBD2. CDR1 is SGHKS, CDR2 YYEKEE, per germline (reference sequence). This CDR3 comprises 15 residues. V shed 5 bases and J 5 bases; nucleotides not matched to a gene: 8. The CDR3 loop is CASRGAGGRTGELFF. CDR3 DNA: TGTGCCAGCAGGGGTGCGGGAGGACGAACCGGGGAGCTGTTTTTT. The whole variable domain, filled in from reference TRBV5-5 and TRBJ2-2, reads DAGVTQSPTHLIKTRGQQVTLRCSPISGHKSVSWYQQVLGQGPQFIFQYYEKEERGRGNFPDRFSARQFPNYSSELNVNALLLGDSALYLCASRGAGGRTGELFFGEGSRLTVL.

This clone showed up just once. The J gene is TRBJ1-2, the V gene TRBV19; D is unresolved. This CDR3 spans 15 amino acids. From germline, CDR1 is LNHDA and CDR2 SQIVND (reference sequence). Deletions cut 8 bases from V and 5 bases from J, with 21 bases between. For the CDR3, the DNA is TGTGCCAGTGGCCGGGTTCTGGGGAGTTGGTATGGCTACACCTTC. Protein product: CASGRVLGSWYGYTF.

The rearrangement links TRBV9 to TRBJ2-1; D possibly corresponds to TRBD1 (5 bases). Germline CDR1 SGDLS, CDR2 YYNGEE. Trimming pared 2 bases from V and 7 bases from J, leaving 19 bases between. The CDR3 loop spans 16 amino acids. CDR3 bases: TGTGCCAGCAGCGTCCATCTTCCTAGTCAGGGAAATGAGCAGTTCTTC. Its translation: CASSVHLPSQGNEQFF.